The clone carrying this TCR beta chain came up a few times. These data belong to a study of blood T cell repertoires in COVID-19. Across the study: Sample material is recorded as cDNA or gDNA derived from T cells, B-cell-depleted T cells, or PBMCs.

This CDR3 has 14 residues. V was pared by 2 bases and J by 3 bases, with 4 bases of the junction left unmatched. Germline CDR1 reads SQVTM; CDR2 reads ANQGSEA. Measured with immunoSEQ multiplex PCR; TCRdb has only the in-frame clones, and not every one. The sample lists fewer than 450,000 clones; 88% were seen once. Seattle patients were enrolled while actively infected and followed longitudinally. This TCR came from an older woman with COVID-19, enrolled during active disease. This chain connects TRBV29-1 to TRBJ2-3; 8 bases line up with TRBD2. Specimen: peripheral blood. The CDR3 DNA follows: TGCAGCGTTGAAAAGGGCGGGGGGACAGATACGCAGTATTTT. Protein product: CSVEKGGGTDTQYF.